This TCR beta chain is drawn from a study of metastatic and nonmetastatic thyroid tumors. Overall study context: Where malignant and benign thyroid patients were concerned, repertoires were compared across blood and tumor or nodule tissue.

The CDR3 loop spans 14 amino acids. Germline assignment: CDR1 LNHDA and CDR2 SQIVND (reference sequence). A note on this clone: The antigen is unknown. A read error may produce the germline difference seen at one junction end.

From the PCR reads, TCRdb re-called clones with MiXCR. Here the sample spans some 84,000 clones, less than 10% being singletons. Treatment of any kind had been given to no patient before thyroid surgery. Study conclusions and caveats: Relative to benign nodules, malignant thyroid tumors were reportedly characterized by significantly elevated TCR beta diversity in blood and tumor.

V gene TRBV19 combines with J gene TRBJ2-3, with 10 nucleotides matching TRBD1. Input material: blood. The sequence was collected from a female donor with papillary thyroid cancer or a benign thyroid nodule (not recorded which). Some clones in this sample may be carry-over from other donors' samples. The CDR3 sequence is CASKDRGSTDKQYF. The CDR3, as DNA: TGTGCCAGTAAGGACAGGGGGAGCACAGATAAGCAGTATTTT.